Here is one TCR beta chain with its context. Its antigen specificity is not known. Base qualities are not at hand, and no much larger clone is one base apart. The data originate from a study of identical twins (dated by TCRdb to about 2016). About the investigation overall: TCR alpha and beta repertoires from monozygotic twins, unrelated adults of various ages and cord blood were deep-sequenced to test whether fetal clonotypes persist. Replicate twin experiments were performed at different times using different library preparation protocols to rule out contamination.

The germline V gene supplies CDR1 LGHNA and CDR2 YNFKEQ. The CDR3 sequence holds 14 residues, the cysteine and phenylalanine included. CDR3 DNA only is kept here, 42 bases in frame from base 1. V sheds 1 base and J sheds 5 bases, leaving 11 bases between their ends. Every donor in the study was a healthy Caucasian. The twin cohort comprised three pairs of female monozygotic twins, all aged roughly 18 to 29 years. RNA for TCR libraries was isolated from peripheral blood mononuclear cells. The paper as a whole reports these results and caveats: Because the same donors could not be followed over many years, the conclusions relied on cross-sectional statistical analysis. Abundant cord blood beta clonotypes had fewer insertions, young adult naive repertoires showed a similar but weaker trend, and memory repertoires showed no such trend. Out-of-frame TCR alpha sharing in monozygotic twins was systematically underestimated by recombination models, whereas sharing between unrelated individuals was in agreement with the recombination models. Compared with coincidental sharing between unrelated individuals, out-of-frame TCR alpha sequences shared between twins showed an excess of sequences with low generation probability. Invariant T cells such as MAIT and iNKT could partly confound zero-insertion analyses, although diverse VJ usage argued against such confounding for most clonotypes. In beta out-of-frame sequences, excess twin sharing was weaker, because having fewer shared sequences lowered the signal-to-noise ratio.

The library came from 5' RACE. These reads were obtained on an Illumina HiSeq 2000. Template switching added a universal primer binding site, and the final cDNA carried a unique molecular identifier that allowed TCR cDNA molecules to be counted accurately. Specific primers in the conserved constant-segment region were used to synthesize first-strand cDNA for TCR alpha and beta chains. To control for contamination, each cDNA library was double barcoded with a SMART-Mk sample barcode plus Illumina barcodes. TruSeq adapter sequences and Illumina sample barcodes were added in two successive PCR steps. Sequencing of the TCR alpha and beta cDNA libraries was done on the Illumina HiSeq platform using custom primers. From the authors' description of their analysis: MiGEC processed the raw reads to extract unique molecular identifiers, while MiXCR was used to determine the CDR3 positions. For each individual, recombination models were inferred using an EM algorithm with the repgenHMM and IGoR tools. Shared clonotype analysis was performed with the tcR package in R, normalizing sharing by the product of cloneset sizes. To study raw recombination without the effects of thymic and clonal selection, out-of-frame nonproductive sequences were analyzed. TCRdb applied fastp at Q25 and MiXCR to the public reads, then kept only in-frame beta chains. One record per CDR3 amino acid sequence lists the most common genes and DNA. The V and J calls come from TCRdb's annotation, not from the publication. The sample table shows approximately 890,000 distinct CDR3 sequences, and about 12% are seen once. The ten largest clones represent around 1.5% of the sample.

The same sample was also used in a study of yellow fever vaccine responses in identical twins. The second paper states: According to the authors, in identical twins the way T cells responded to vaccination appeared partly convergent and partly personalized. In identical twins, the study followed T cell clones that responded to the vaccine with precision.

The sample taken for sequencing was PBMCs. The sequence links TRBV4-2 to TRBJ2-5; possibly the D gene is TRBD2, per 6 matching bases. The sequence was collected from a woman younger than 30 in good health. This receptor has the CDR3 CASSQGGMGETQYF. The sequence in DNA is TGTGCCAGCAGCCAAGGCGGGATGGGGGAGACCCAGTACTTC.